The T cell receptor (beta chain) under discussion was sequenced for a study of T cell changes during pregnancy in multiple sclerosis. Only in-frame clones appear in the TCRdb table, and some are missing; sequencing was by immunoSEQ multiplex PCR. The sample shows 51,000 or so clones, 93% of them seen only once. V lost 3 bases and J 8 bases, leaving 13 bases between the germline ends. Germline CDR1 reads PRHDT; CDR2 reads FYEKMQ (reference sequence). The CDR3 length is 13 residues. The sample was peripheral blood, taken in the second trimester of pregnancy. The rearrangement uses TRBV13 and TRBJ1-2; D not certain. The clonotype comes from a female donor with multiple sclerosis, enrolled in a pregnancy study. CDR3 in amino acids: CASSFWQERGYTF. CDR3 DNA sequence: TGTGCCAGCAGCTTCTGGCAGGAGCGGGGCTACACCTTC.